The rows below give T cell receptor beta chains drawn from one sample of a study of shared clonotypes between healthy human individuals. Profiling relied on immunoSEQ multiplex PCR, and the TCRdb table lists in-frame clones only, not all of them. The table includes approximately 530,000 clones, almost 97% detected once. Specimen: naive CD4+ T cells sorted from blood. These receptors all stem from a woman younger than 45 in good health. The CDR3 runs from the conserved cysteine through the conserved F or W. The D gene is left open where the match is weak. For some rows the clone size is stated as once, few or many, or as a class when expanded; others skip it.

clone size: -
D gene: TRBD2
J gene: TRBJ2-1
V gene: TRBV5-1
CDR3 DNA: TGCGCCAGCAGCTTGGGAAGCGTTACTAGCGGGAGCTTCAATGAGCAGTTCTTC
CDR3 protein: CASSLGSVTSGSFNEQFF

clone size: -
D gene: -
J gene: TRBJ1-1
V gene: TRBV19
CDR3 DNA: TGTGCCAGTGAGCCTCTGGAAGCTTTCTTT
CDR3 protein: CASEPLEAFF

clone size: -
D gene: -
J gene: TRBJ2-5
V gene: TRBV29-1
CDR3 DNA: TGCAGCGTTGATGGCCCAGGCCAAGAGACCCAGTACTTC
CDR3 protein: CSVDGPGQETQYF

clone size: -
D gene: -
J gene: TRBJ2-7
V gene: TRBV21-1
CDR3 DNA: TGTGCCAGCAGGTTTGTCATAGTCGAGCAGTACTTC
CDR3 protein: CASRFVIVEQYF

clone size: -
D gene: -
J gene: TRBJ2-7
V gene: TRBV11-2
CDR3 DNA: TGTGCCAGCACCGTCACCGGGCACGAGCAGTACTTC
CDR3 protein: CASTVTGHEQYF

clone size: -
D gene: -
J gene: TRBJ2-1
V gene: TRBV10-1
CDR3 DNA: TGCGCCAGCAGTGAGTCGGGAGCCGGGGGCCTAAGGCTCTTC
CDR3 protein: CASSESGAGGLRLF

clone size: -
D gene: -
J gene: TRBJ1-5
V gene: TRBV28
CDR3 DNA: TGTGCCAGCAGTCCGCGACTCCCTCGGGACGATCAGCCCCAGCATTTT
CDR3 protein: CASSPRLPRDDQPQHF

clone size: -
D gene: -
J gene: TRBJ2-7
V gene: TRBV6-6
CDR3 DNA: TGTGCCAGCACCCACTCAGGGGGGAACTACGAGCAGTACTTC
CDR3 protein: CASTHSGGNYEQYF

clone size: -
D gene: TRBD1
J gene: TRBJ2-7
V gene: TRBV11-3
CDR3 DNA: TGTGCCAGCAGCTTACAAATGCTTGGACAGGGAGGCTACGAGCAGTACTTC
CDR3 protein: CASSLQMLGQGGYEQYF

clone size: -
D gene: -
J gene: TRBJ2-1
V gene: TRBV23-1
CDR3 DNA: TGCGCCAGCAGTCAACTCGGCGAAAGCTCCTACAATGAGCAGTTCTTC
CDR3 protein: CASSQLGESSYNEQFF

clone size: -
D gene: TRBD2
J gene: TRBJ2-1
V gene: TRBV29-1
CDR3 DNA: TGCAGCGTCGCGGGACTAGCGGGAGCAAATGAGCAGTTCTTC
CDR3 protein: CSVAGLAGANEQFF

clone size: once
D gene: TRBD1
J gene: TRBJ2-5
V gene: TRBV18
CDR3 DNA: TGTGCCAGCTCACCTCCCTCCGGGACAGGGGTGTTAGAGACCCAGTACTTC
CDR3 protein: CASSPPSGTGVLETQYF

clone size: -
D gene: -
J gene: TRBJ2-3
V gene: TRBV30
CDR3 DNA: TGTGCCTGGAGTGCCAACCCTAGCACAGATACGCAGTATTTT
CDR3 protein: CAWSANPSTDTQYF

clone size: -
D gene: -
J gene: TRBJ2-1
V gene: TRBV5-8
CDR3 DNA: TGTGCCAGCAGCTTGTCGCCATACAATGAGCAGTTCTTC
CDR3 protein: CASSLSPYNEQFF

clone size: -
D gene: TRBD2
J gene: TRBJ2-3
V gene: TRBV7-9
CDR3 DNA: TGTGCCAGCAGCCCTCCCGGGACTAGCGGAGGGGCGCAGTATTTT
CDR3 protein: CASSPPGTSGGAQYF

clone size: -
D gene: TRBD2
J gene: TRBJ2-1
V gene: TRBV5-1
CDR3 DNA: TGCGCCAGCAGCTTGTTACCCACCGGGACTAGCGGCAGTGAGCAGTTCTTC
CDR3 protein: CASSLLPTGTSGSEQFF

clone size: -
D gene: TRBD1
J gene: TRBJ1-2
V gene: TRBV27
CDR3 DNA: TGTGCCAGCGGACCCTATCAAGGGGGCAGTGGCTACACCTTC
CDR3 protein: CASGPYQGGSGYTF

clone size: -
D gene: TRBD2
J gene: TRBJ2-1
V gene: TRBV11-2
CDR3 DNA: TGTGCCAGCAGGACTAGCGGGAGGGCCGAGCATGAGCAGTTCTTC
CDR3 protein: CASRTSGRAEHEQFF

clone size: -
D gene: -
J gene: TRBJ1-1
V gene: TRBV18
CDR3 DNA: TGTGCCAGCTCACCTGGAGGTCGGATGAACACTGAAGCTTTCTTT
CDR3 protein: CASSPGGRMNTEAFF

clone size: -
D gene: -
J gene: TRBJ2-7
V gene: TRBV27
CDR3 DNA: TGTGCCAGCAGTTTGAGGGCTCGAACCGCCTTCCCCTACGAGCAGTACTTC
CDR3 protein: CASSLRARTAFPYEQYF

clone size: -
D gene: -
J gene: TRBJ2-7
V gene: TRBV7-2
CDR3 DNA: TGTGCCAGCAGCCATCTGACTAGTGGGGGCTCCTACGAGCAGTACTTC
CDR3 protein: CASSHLTSGGSYEQYF

clone size: once
D gene: -
J gene: TRBJ1-2
V gene: TRBV28
CDR3 DNA: TGTGCCAGCAGTTTGACTGGGGACACCCTGCGCGGCTACACCTTC
CDR3 protein: CASSLTGDTLRGYTF

clone size: -
D gene: -
J gene: TRBJ2-7
V gene: TRBV7-2
CDR3 DNA: TGTGCCAGCAGTTCCCCGGGGGCTGGGCAGCAGTACTTC
CDR3 protein: CASSSPGAGQQYF

clone size: -
D gene: -
J gene: TRBJ2-3
V gene: TRBV19
CDR3 DNA: TGTGCCAGTAGTATAGAAGGACTTCCAGATACGCAGTATTTT
CDR3 protein: CASSIEGLPDTQYF

clone size: -
D gene: TRBD2
J gene: TRBJ2-1
V gene: TRBV5-1
CDR3 DNA: TGCGCCAGCAGCCCGCAACTAGCGGGGGCCCTCGATGAGCAGTTCTTC
CDR3 protein: CASSPQLAGALDEQFF

clone size: -
D gene: -
J gene: TRBJ1-4
V gene: TRBV29-1
CDR3 DNA: TGCAGCGTCCTACAGGGATCTAATGAAAAACTGTTTTTT
CDR3 protein: CSVLQGSNEKLFF

clone size: -
D gene: TRBD2
J gene: TRBJ2-1
V gene: TRBV9
CDR3 DNA: TGTGCCAGCAGCGTAGCCTACCCCCGGGATAGCGGGAGTTCTCATGAGCAGTTCTTC
CDR3 protein: CASSVAYPRDSGSSHEQFF

clone size: -
D gene: TRBD2
J gene: TRBJ2-7
V gene: TRBV14
CDR3 DNA: TGTGCCAGCAGCCAACTAGCGGGAGGTCCCTACGAGCAGTACTTC
CDR3 protein: CASSQLAGGPYEQYF

clone size: -
D gene: TRBD2
J gene: TRBJ2-7
V gene: TRBV10-1
CDR3 DNA: TGCGCCAGCAGTGAGTCTAGCGGGTCCTACGAGCAGTACTTC
CDR3 protein: CASSESSGSYEQYF

clone size: once
D gene: -
J gene: TRBJ2-3
V gene: TRBV9
CDR3 DNA: TGTGCCAGCAGCGTAGCCGGGGGTGGCACAGATACGCAGTATTTT
CDR3 protein: CASSVAGGGTDTQYF

clone size: -
D gene: -
J gene: TRBJ2-1
V gene: TRBV19
CDR3 DNA: TGTGCCAGTACCACCAGGGTTGGTGAGCAGTTCTTC
CDR3 protein: CASTTRVGEQFF

clone size: -
D gene: -
J gene: TRBJ1-2
V gene: TRBV2
CDR3 DNA: TGTGCCAGCAGTGAAAGGGACAACGGTGGCTACACCTTC
CDR3 protein: CASSERDNGGYTF

clone size: -
D gene: TRBD1
J gene: TRBJ2-7
V gene: TRBV15
CDR3 DNA: TGTGCCACCAGGGCTACAGGGGGTGGCGAGCAGTACTTC
CDR3 protein: CATRATGGGEQYF

clone size: -
D gene: TRBD2
J gene: TRBJ2-1
V gene: TRBV4-1
CDR3 DNA: TGCGCCAGCAGCCATGGACTAGCGGGAAGGTCGGATGAGCAGTTCTTC
CDR3 protein: CASSHGLAGRSDEQFF

clone size: -
D gene: TRBD1
J gene: TRBJ2-7
V gene: TRBV2
CDR3 DNA: TGTGCCAGCAGTCGCTACGGGACAGGGACGAGCTCCTACGAGCAGTACTTC
CDR3 protein: CASSRYGTGTSSYEQYF

clone size: -
D gene: -
J gene: TRBJ1-4
V gene: TRBV11-2
CDR3 DNA: TGTGCCAGCAGCTTTGACTGGACTAATGAAAAACTGTTTTTT
CDR3 protein: CASSFDWTNEKLFF

clone size: -
D gene: -
J gene: TRBJ2-7
V gene: TRBV28
CDR3 DNA: TGTGCCAGCACTACAGGGAGGTCCTACGAGCAGTACTTC
CDR3 protein: CASTTGRSYEQYF

clone size: -
D gene: -
J gene: TRBJ2-7
V gene: TRBV2
CDR3 DNA: TGTGCCAGCAGTGTAGCGTACGAGCAGTACTTC
CDR3 protein: CASSVAYEQYF

clone size: once
D gene: TRBD1
J gene: TRBJ2-1
V gene: TRBV5-4
CDR3 DNA: TGTGCCAGCAGCTCGGGACAGCCAGGGAATGAGCAGTTCTTC
CDR3 protein: CASSSGQPGNEQFF

clone size: -
D gene: -
J gene: TRBJ2-7
V gene: TRBV19
CDR3 DNA: TGTGCCAGTAGTTATAGCAGGTCAAGGGGATACGAGCAGTACTTC
CDR3 protein: CASSYSRSRGYEQYF

clone size: -
D gene: -
J gene: TRBJ2-5
V gene: TRBV27
CDR3 DNA: TGTGCCAGCAGTCAAGGCAGGGGCGGGGAGACCCAGTACTTC
CDR3 protein: CASSQGRGGETQYF

clone size: -
D gene: -
J gene: TRBJ2-7
V gene: TRBV27
CDR3 DNA: TGTGCCAGCAGTTTAAAGGGAGACACATTCTTTTCCTACGAGCAGTACTTC
CDR3 protein: CASSLKGDTFFSYEQYF

clone size: -
D gene: -
J gene: TRBJ1-6
V gene: TRBV9
CDR3 DNA: TGTGCCAGCAGCGTAGGCGTGGATTCACCCCTCCACTTT
CDR3 protein: CASSVGVDSPLHF

clone size: -
D gene: TRBD1
J gene: TRBJ2-4
V gene: TRBV4-1
CDR3 DNA: TGCGCCAGCAGCACCCCGTGGGACAGTACCAAAAACATTCAGTACTTC
CDR3 protein: CASSTPWDSTKNIQYF

clone size: -
D gene: -
J gene: TRBJ2-7
V gene: TRBV10-3
CDR3 DNA: TGTGCCATCGGGGGGAACTCCTACGAGCAGTACTTC
CDR3 protein: CAIGGNSYEQYF

clone size: -
D gene: TRBD1
J gene: TRBJ1-2
V gene: TRBV5-8
CDR3 DNA: TGTGCCAGCAGCCCGAGGACAGGAAAGAACTATGGCTACACCTTC
CDR3 protein: CASSPRTGKNYGYTF

clone size: -
D gene: TRBD1
J gene: TRBJ1-1
V gene: TRBV28
CDR3 DNA: TGTGCCAGCATGACGAGACAGGGCTACACTGAAGCTTTCTTT
CDR3 protein: CASMTRQGYTEAFF

clone size: -
D gene: -
J gene: TRBJ1-2
V gene: TRBV10-3
CDR3 DNA: TGTGCCATCAATGGAGGGGGTGTGCACTATGGCTACACCTTC
CDR3 protein: CAINGGGVHYGYTF

clone size: -
D gene: -
J gene: TRBJ2-3
V gene: TRBV19
CDR3 DNA: TGTGCCAGTAGTATGGCGGGGACCTTTTTTACAGATACGCAGTATTTT
CDR3 protein: CASSMAGTFFTDTQYF

clone size: -
D gene: TRBD2
J gene: TRBJ2-1
V gene: TRBV18
CDR3 DNA: TGTGCCAGCTCTCTCCCGCTAGCGGGACTTAACAATGAGCAGTTCTTC
CDR3 protein: CASSLPLAGLNNEQFF

clone size: -
D gene: TRBD1
J gene: TRBJ2-7
V gene: TRBV15
CDR3 DNA: TGTGCCACCAGCAGAGATGGGTCAGGGGGCTACGAGCAGTACTTC
CDR3 protein: CATSRDGSGGYEQYF

clone size: -
D gene: -
J gene: TRBJ2-1
V gene: TRBV11-1
CDR3 DNA: TGTGCCAGCAGCCACGGGACAACCAATGAGCAGTTCTTC
CDR3 protein: CASSHGTTNEQFF

clone size: -
D gene: -
J gene: TRBJ2-2
V gene: TRBV6-5
CDR3 DNA: TGTGCCAGCAGAATGACGGGGTTCGGGGAGCTGTTTTTT
CDR3 protein: CASRMTGFGELFF

clone size: -
D gene: -
J gene: TRBJ2-2
V gene: TRBV9
CDR3 DNA: TGTGCCAGCAGCGCATCCTTGCCGTCCGGCGGGGAGCTGTTTTTT
CDR3 protein: CASSASLPSGGELFF